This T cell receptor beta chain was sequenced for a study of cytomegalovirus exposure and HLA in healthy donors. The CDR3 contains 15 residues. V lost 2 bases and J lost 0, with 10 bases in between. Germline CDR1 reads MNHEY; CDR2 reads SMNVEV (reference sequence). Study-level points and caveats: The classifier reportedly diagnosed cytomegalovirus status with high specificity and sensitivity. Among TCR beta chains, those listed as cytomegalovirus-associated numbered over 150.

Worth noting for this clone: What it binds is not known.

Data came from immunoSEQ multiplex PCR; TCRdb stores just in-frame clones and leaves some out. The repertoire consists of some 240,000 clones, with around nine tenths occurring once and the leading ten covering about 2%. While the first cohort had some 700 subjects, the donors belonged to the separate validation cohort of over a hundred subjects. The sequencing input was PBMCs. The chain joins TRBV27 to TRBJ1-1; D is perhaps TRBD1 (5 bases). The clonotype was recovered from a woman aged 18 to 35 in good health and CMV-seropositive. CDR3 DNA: TGTGCCAGCAGTTTAAGAATAGGGGTGAACACTGAAGCTTTCTTT. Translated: CASSLRIGVNTEAFF.